Below, 21 T cell receptor beta chains from the same sample are listed, as sequenced in a study of breast tumors, draining lymph nodes, adjacent tissues. TCRdb reanalysed the multiplex PCR reads using MiXCR and keeps one entry per CDR3 protein. The sample carries over 15,000 distinct CDR3 sequences, approximately 51% recorded once. Sequencing was carried out using tumor-adjacent breast tissue. These receptors all stem from a female donor with breast cancer. Some clones in this sample may be carry-over from other donors' samples.

The rearrangement joins TRBV7-2 to TRBJ1-3, with a possible D match to TRBD1 (5 bases). Trimming stripped 5 bases from V and 2 bases from J, with 19 bases between. The germline V gene encodes CDR1 SGHTA and CDR2 FQGNSA. This CDR3 contains 17 residues. CDR3 DNA: TGTGCCAGCAGCCTGACTAGCGGGGGTAGGACTGGAAACACCATATATTTT. Its protein is CASSLTSGGRTGNTIYF.

This clonotype ranks as medium-sized. The chain links TRBV9 to TRBJ1-3; D is uncertain. The CDR3 consists of 15 residues. Looked up from germline, CDR1 is SGDLS and CDR2 is YYNGEE. V lost 3 bases and J lost 1, with 11 bases in between. CDR3 in amino acids: CASSAVMGSGNTIYF. The CDR3 bases are TGTGCCAGCAGCGCCGTGATGGGATCTGGAAACACCATATATTTT.

In this sample, this clonotype turned up many times. This rearrangement joins TRBV12-3 or TRBV12-4 to TRBJ2-4; D remains ambiguous. Trimming took off 4 bases at V and 0 bases at J, with 7 bases between the two ends. CDR3 length equals 14 residues. The chain's CDR3 is CASSSSPAKNIQYF. The CDR3 region has the DNA TGTGCCAGCAGTTCGTCGCCAGCCAAAAACATTCAGTACTTC.

This clonotype is termed large. The J gene is TRBJ1-5, the V gene TRBV7-9, with a tentative D call TRBD1 (6 bases). There are 15 residues in the CDR3. Trimming cost V 5 bases and J 1 base, with 12 bases left between them. The germline V gene has CDR1 SEHNR and CDR2 FQNEAQ (reference sequence). CDR3 in DNA: TGTGCCAGCAGCGGGTCAGGGGCCAGCAATCAGCCCCAGCATTTT. This gives the protein CASSGSGASNQPQHF.

This clonotype was counted many times. Possible read error: a much larger clone is one base away. The chain has TRBV6-5 and TRBJ2-7; 8 nucleotides line up with TRBD1. CDR1 and CDR2 (germline): MNHEY, SVGAGI. The V gene end was trimmed by 6 bases and the J gene end by 3 bases; junction bases not matched to a gene: 10. The CDR3 contains 15 residues. The CDR3 protein is CASSLLRTGSYEQYF. The CDR3 coding sequence is TGTGCCAGCAGCCTACTCAGGACAGGGAGCTACGAGCAGTACTTC.

This clonotype was picked up a small number of times. One end of the junction fails to match germline, which may point to a read error. This chain links TRBV20-1 with TRBJ1-2; D is uncertain. Per the germline V gene, CDR1 is DFQATT and CDR2 is SNEGSKA (reference sequence). The CDR3 covers 14 residues. The CDR3 is CSAREEGLKYGYTF. CDR3 in DNA: TGCAGTGCTCGAGAGGAAGGGTTGAAGTATGGCTACACCTTC.

This chain joins TRBV11-2 and TRBJ2-1; 11 bases are shared with TRBD1. The CDR3 is 15 amino acids. J was trimmed by 8 bases and V by 0 bases; bases with no gene match: 3. Germline V gene lookup returns CDR1 SGHAT and CDR2 FQNNGV. The CDR3 DNA reads TGTGCCAGCAGCTTAGATAGGGGACAGGGGGATGAGCAGTTCTTC. This encodes CASSLDRGQGDEQFF. The full variable domain, its missing parts supplied by reference TRBV11-2 and TRBJ2-1, is EAGVAQSPRYKIIEKRQSVAFWCNPISGHATLYWYQQILGQGPKLLIQFQNNGVVDDSQLPKDRFSAERLKGVDSTLKIQPAKLEDSAVYLCASSLDRGQGDEQFFGPGTRLTVL.

This clonotype was seen ten or more times. J is TRBJ1-6 and V is TRBV3-1; D call uncertain. The V gene lost 1 base and the J gene lost 10 bases, with 5 bases spanning the gap. This CDR3 region has 12 residues. The germline V gene encodes CDR1 LGHDT and CDR2 YNNKEL (reference sequence). The CDR3 DNA sequence: TGTGCCAGCAGCCAAGGAGCCTCACCCCTCCACTTT. This encodes CASSQGASPLHF.

In this sample, this clonotype turned up many times. The chain joins TRBV20-1 to TRBJ2-5, with TRBD2 identical over 14 bases. V was pared by 3 bases and J by 5 bases, with 8 bases of the junction left unmatched. Germline V gene lookup returns CDR1 DFQATT and CDR2 SNEGSKA (reference sequence). CDR3 length equals 16 residues. The CDR3, as DNA: TGCAGTGCTAGTGCGGGACTAGCGGGAGCGGTGGAGACCCAGTACTTC. This codes for CSASAGLAGAVETQYF.

V usage is TRBV9 and J usage is TRBJ2-1; D assignment may be TRBD1 or TRBD2 (5 bases each). Germline V gene sequence: CDR1 SGDLS, CDR2 YYNGEE. CDR3 length: 15 residues. Trimming left V 3 bases short and J 3 bases short, with 13 bases between. The DNA for the CDR3 is TGTGCCAGCAGCGGGGGGAAAGAAGGCTACAATGAGCAGTTCTTC. Protein product: CASSGGKEGYNEQFF.

This clonotype was seen many times. One end of the junction is discordant with germline, which a read error may explain. The chain combines TRBV12-3 or TRBV12-4 with TRBJ2-3; TRBD2 matches 7 bases. The CDR3 totals 17 residues. CDR3 loop: CASSATVASGPSDTRYF. For the CDR3, the DNA is TGTGCCAGCAGTGCGACGGTCGCTAGCGGCCCCTCTGATACGCGGTATTTT.

In this sample, this clonotype turned up many times. One end of the junction does not line up with germline, which may come from a read error. V usage is TRBV28 and J usage is TRBJ2-7, with a weak D call TRBD1 (5 bases). The germline V gene encodes CDR1 MDHEN and CDR2 SYDVKM. CDR3 length equals 13 residues. CDR3 sequence: CASSFSKGAWYFF. The CDR3 coding sequence is TGTGCCAGCAGTTTCTCAAAAGGGGCCTGGTACTTCTTC.

Sample share makes this clonotype medium-sized. This chain links TRBV25-1 with TRBJ1-6; D unclear. The CDR3 contains 17 residues. CDR1 is MGHDK and CDR2 is SYGVNS in the germline V gene. V was pared by 4 bases and J by 0 bases, with 13 bases between. Written as DNA, the CDR3 is TGTGCCAGCAGTGGGTTTTCGGAAAGCTCCTATAATTCACCCCTCCACTTT. It encodes CASSGFSESSYNSPLHF.

This clonotype has ten or more counts. This rearrangement joins TRBV18 to TRBJ1-6; 7 bases are shared with TRBD1. Per the germline V gene, CDR1 is KGHSH and CDR2 is LQKENI. Trimming at V came to 2 bases and at J to 5 bases, leaving 3 bases not matched to a gene. The CDR3 contains 15 residues. For the CDR3, the DNA is TGTGCCAGCTCACCATTGGGGACAGATAATTCACCCCTCCACTTT. Protein sequence: CASSPLGTDNSPLHF.

A remark on this clonotype: The limits of the CDR3 on the DNA are not certain, so only TCRdb's listed CDR3 is given. The chain employs TRBV7-2 and TRBJ2-7; the table names TRBD1, a call not compared with the DNA. Germline CDR1 is SGHTA and CDR2 is FQGNSA. The CDR3 sequence runs 21 residues, both termini included. This CDR3 is CASSFYICSAHGGKGSYEQYF.

This clonotype occurred many times. The rearrangement uses TRBV6-1 and TRBJ2-2, with TRBD1 matching over 8 bases. The CDR3 length is 16 residues. CDR1 is MNHNS, CDR2 SASEGT, per germline. V lost 4 bases and J lost 6; bases outside the gene matches: 10. The CDR3 nucleotides read TGTGCCAGCAGTGCCCGAGGGACAGGTGGTCCCGGGGAGCTGTTTTTT. Translating it yields CASSARGTGGPGELFF.

This clonotype was observed once. The rearrangement joins TRBV2 to TRBJ2-7; a weak D match, TRBD2 (6 bases). This CDR3 contains 14 residues. CDR1 is SNHLY, CDR2 FYNNEI, per germline. The V end lost 9 bases, the J end lost 4 bases, and 19 bases lay between the germline ends. The CDR3 DNA sequence: TGTGCCAGTACGACGGGAGAAAGCGTGTACGAGCAGTACTTC. Protein: CASTTGESVYEQYF. The full variable domain, with the rest looked up from reference TRBV2 and TRBJ2-7, is EPEVTQTPSHQVTQMGQEVILRCVPISNHLYFYWYRQILGQKVEFLVSFYNNEISEKSEIFDDQFSVERPDGSNFTLKIRSTKLEDSAMYFCASTTGESVYEQYFGPGTRLTVT.

The sample holds many counts of this clonotype. The chain is built from TRBV29-1 and TRBJ2-1; D not resolved. V shed 4 bases and J shed 8 bases, with 9 bases lying between them. Germline CDR1 is SQVTM and CDR2 is ANQGSEA. CDR3 length: 11 residues. CDR3 sequence reads: CSVVSIDEQFF. CDR3 in DNA: TGCAGCGTTGTTAGTATCGATGAGCAGTTCTTC.

The genes are TRBV20-1 and TRBJ1-2, with D tentatively TRBD1 (5 bases). The CDR3 length is 11 residues. V shed 3 bases and J shed 9 bases, with 11 bases lying between them. Per the germline V gene, CDR1 is DFQATT and CDR2 is SNEGSKA (reference sequence). The CDR3 DNA sequence: TGCAGTGCTAGTGACAGTAGGCGCTACACCTTC. Translated: CSASDSRRYTF.

Comment on this clonotype: One end of the junction varies from germline; a read error may be responsible. The chain combines TRBV4-3 with TRBJ2-2; no clear D. This CDR3 is 14 amino acids long. CDR1 and CDR2 from the germline V gene are LGHNA and YSLEER. CDR3 in amino acids: CASSHFSNTRELFF. CDR3 in DNA: TGCGCCAGCAGCCACTTCTCGAACACCAGGGAGCTGTTTTTT.

This clonotype is medium-sized within its sample. The gene calls are TRBV7-8 and TRBJ2-7, with D maybe TRBD2 (5 bases). Per germline, CDR1 SGHVS and CDR2 FQNEAQ. The CDR3 runs 14 residues. The V and J ends lost 3 bases and 1 base respectively, with 10 bases between them. As DNA, the CDR3 is TGTGCCAGCAGCTTCGACGGGGAGTCCTACGAGCAGTACTTC. The encoded protein is CASSFDGESYEQYF.